What follows are 5 T cell receptor beta chains derived from one specimen sequenced in a study of tumor-infiltrating lymphocytes in primary liver carcinoma. For each extraction, RNA and DNA were obtained together from about 19-30 mg of unsorted bulk tissue. The investigators made TCR beta cDNA from 400 to 500 ng total RNA, using a constant-region primer. Modified slightly, ARM-PCR produced TCR beta libraries over three nested multiplex PCR rounds. The first two PCR rounds used TRBV1-TRBV30 forward primers with a C-beta reverse primer, 9 to 11 cycles each. TCRdb fed the multiplex PCR reads into MiXCR, producing one record per CDR3 protein. Among under 130,000 distinct CDR3 sequences listed, roughly 80% were seen once. What was sequenced was liver tumor tissue from sampling region 3. Subset reported: tumor region T3, left-lateral pole. The receptors were gathered from a man aged 40-50 years with primary liver carcinoma and hepatitis B virus infection.

For this clonotype: A read error may be the cause here, since a much bigger clone is one base away. This chain links TRBV5-1 with TRBJ1-5; no definite D call. Germline CDR1 and CDR2: SGHRS and YFSETQ. The CDR3 has 15 residues. CDR3 bases: TGCGCCAGCAACTTGGTTCCGGGCGGGAACCAGCCCCAGCATTTT. This gives the protein CASNLVPGGNQPQHF.

Concerning this clonotype itself: One end of the junction varies from germline; a read error may be responsible. V is TRBV11-2 and J is TRBJ2-1; TRBD2 is a possible D gene (6 bases). The CDR3 spans 15 residues. Germline CDR1 is SGHAT and CDR2 is FQNNGV. The CDR3 region is CASSLGDWAFNEQSF. CDR3 coding DNA: TGTGCCAGCAGCTTGGGGGACTGGGCCTTCAATGAGCAGTCCTTC.

The table lists this clonotype with many counts. The chain couples TRBV28 to TRBJ2-7; D perhaps matches TRBD2 (6 bases). The CDR3 is 15 residues long. From germline, CDR1 is MDHEN and CDR2 SYDVKM. The V end was cut by 4 bases, the J end by 4 bases, with 17 bases between. CDR3 sequence: CASSSAVGSRYEQYF. For the CDR3, the DNA is TGTGCCAGCAGTTCCGCGGTCGGGAGCAGATACGAGCAGTACTTC.

In nucleotides, the CDR3 is TGTGCCAGCAGCACAATCAGCAATCAGCCCCAGTATTTT. Encoded protein: CASSTISNQPQYF. The chain recombines TRBV5-5 with TRBJ1-5; D unclear. The DNA end lines up better with TRBJ2-3; the J call may be wrong. Germline lookup yields CDR1 SGHKS and CDR2 YYEKEE (reference sequence). The CDR3 runs to 13 residues.

Turning to this clonotype: One end of the junction fails to match germline, which may point to a read error. The rearrangement links TRBV11-1 to TRBJ2-7; maybe TRBD2 (5 bases). The CDR3 spans 13 residues. CDR1 and CDR2 (germline): SGHAT, FQDESV (reference sequence). Here the CDR3 reads CASRRKRSYEQYF. The CDR3 DNA reads as TGTGCTAGCAGGAGGAAGCGATCATACGAGCAGTATTTC.